One and the same sample provided the 23 T cell receptor beta chains below, sequenced in a study of neoadjuvant anti-PD-1 for oral cavity cancer. Some clones are missing from TCRdb's copy, which holds only in-frame ones; the method was immunoSEQ multiplex PCR. The repertoire includes some 7,300 clones, approximately 47% of them detected once, and roughly 28% sits in the top ten. The source was tumor tissue, collected before nivolumab (anti-PD-1) treatment. The origin of the receptors is a person aged 35 to 85 with oral cavity squamous cell carcinoma.

The chain uses TRBV12-5 and TRBJ2-2; no reliable D call. V lost 1 base and J lost 1, with 4 bases in between. This CDR3 is built from 14 residues. Per the germline V gene, CDR1 is LGHNT and CDR2 is FRNRAP. CDR3 in amino acids: CASGLGLNTGELFF. In nucleotides, the CDR3 is TGTGCTAGTGGTTTGGGACTGAACACCGGGGAGCTGTTTTTT.

The chain joins TRBV7-8 to TRBJ2-1; 10 bases match TRBD1. The CDR3 loop spans 16 amino acids. Looked up from germline, CDR1 is SGHVS and CDR2 is FQNEAQ. J gave up 6 bases and V 3 bases, and 8 bases lay outside the gene matches. In nucleotides, the CDR3 is TGTGCCAGCAGCTTTTTTGACAGGGGGCTGGGCAATGAGCAGTTCTTC. Encoded protein: CASSFFDRGLGNEQFF. Filled out from reference TRBV7-8 and TRBJ2-1, the complete variable domain reads GAGVSQSPRYKVAKRGQDVALRCDPISGHVSLFWYQQALGQGPEFLTYFQNEAQLDKSGLPSDRFFAERPEGSVSTLKIQRTQQEDSAVYLCASSFFDRGLGNEQFFGPGTRLTVL.

J is TRBJ2-1 and V is TRBV4-3; no firm D call. V was shortened by 0 bases and J by 8 bases, with 11 bases between the two germline ends. Germline V gene data show CDR1 as LGHNA and CDR2 as YSLEER. The CDR3 totals 14 residues. This CDR3 is CASSQDSDDDEQFF. In DNA form, the CDR3 reads TGCGCCAGCAGCCAAGACTCAGACGATGATGAGCAGTTCTTC.

The chain recombines TRBV6-5 with TRBJ2-7; the D call may be TRBD1 or TRBD2 (5 bases each). V lost 10 bases and J lost 4, with 17 bases in between. CDR3 length equals 13 residues. CDR1 and CDR2 (germline): MNHEY, SVGAGI. In DNA, the CDR3 is TGTGCCACCTTTGGGACGGCGGTTTACGAGCAGTACTTC. It specifies CATFGTAVYEQYF.

This clone was detected a few times. This chain connects TRBV5-5 to TRBJ1-6; TRBD1 is a possible D gene (6 bases). The CDR3 is made up of 16 amino acids. From germline, CDR1 is SGHKS and CDR2 YYEKEE (reference sequence). Trimming removed 3 bases at V and 7 bases at J, with 17 bases between. CDR3 region: CASSSGRDMGNSPLHF. CDR3 nucleotide sequence: TGTGCCAGCAGCTCGGGCCGGGACATGGGCAATTCACCCCTCCACTTT.

The chain joins TRBV19 to TRBJ2-2; no clear D. Trimming removed 3 bases at V and 0 bases at J, with 8 bases between. Germline CDR1 LNHDA, CDR2 SQIVND (reference sequence). The length of the CDR3 is 15 residues. This chain's CDR3 is CASSISWPNTGELFF. The CDR3 DNA is TGTGCCAGTAGTATCAGCTGGCCGAACACCGGGGAGCTGTTTTTT. Complete variable domain (other parts from reference TRBV19 and TRBJ2-2): DGGITQSPKYLFRKEGQNVTLSCEQNLNHDAMYWYRQDPGQGLRLIYYSQIVNDFQKGDIAEGYSVSREKKESFPLTVTSAQKNPTAFYLCASSISWPNTGELFFGEGSRLTVL.

The chain carries TRBV6-5 and TRBJ1-1, with 8 bases fitting TRBD1. Trimming at V came to 6 bases and at J to 1 base, leaving 7 bases not matched to a gene. Germline CDR1 MNHEY, CDR2 SVGAGI. The CDR3 loop spans 15 amino acids. The CDR3 DNA sequence: TGTGCCAGCAGATTACAGGGGGTGCCGAACACTGAAGCTTTCTTT. Protein sequence: CASRLQGVPNTEAFF.

V and J are TRBV19 and TRBJ1-4; 11 nucleotides line up with TRBD1. The CDR3 totals 18 residues. Unmatched junction bases numbered 9, after V lost 5 bases and J lost 1 base. Per germline, CDR1 LNHDA and CDR2 SQIVND (reference sequence). This CDR3 reads CASSSRTGGTRTNEKLFF. The CDR3 nucleotides read TGTGCCAGTAGTTCTCGGACAGGGGGCACTAGAACTAATGAAAAACTGTTTTTT. Drawing the rest from reference TRBV19 and TRBJ1-4, the complete variable domain is DGGITQSPKYLFRKEGQNVTLSCEQNLNHDAMYWYRQDPGQGLRLIYYSQIVNDFQKGDIAEGYSVSREKKESFPLTVTSAQKNPTAFYLCASSSRTGGTRTNEKLFFGSGTQLSVL.

This clone was observed a few times. The chain employs TRBV10-2 and TRBJ1-2; 7 bases fit TRBD1. V lost 0 bases, J lost 8 bases, and 6 bases stayed unmatched. Germline V gene data show CDR1 as WSHSY and CDR2 as SAAADI. The CDR3 extends over 14 amino acids. The CDR3 nucleotides are TGCGCCAGCAGTGAGTCGAGACAGGGACTCGGCTACACCTTC. It is translated as CASSESRQGLGYTF.

Relative to its sample, this clone is large. J is TRBJ1-2 and V is TRBV7-8, with TRBD1 as a possible D gene (5 bases). V shed 5 bases and J shed 0 bases, with 19 bases lying between them. Germline CDR1 and CDR2: SGHVS and FQNEAQ. The CDR3 runs to 17 residues. In nucleotides, the CDR3 is TGTGCCAGCAGCCTTAGAAGGGACGGCCCTTCTAACTATGGCTACACCTTC. Translation gives CASSLRRDGPSNYGYTF.

The gene calls are TRBV6-1 and TRBJ2-7, with 9 bases identical to TRBD1. The CDR3 covers 17 residues. Germline V CDR1 and CDR2: MNHNS, SASEGT. Losses at the gene ends were 3 bases for V and 3 bases for J; bases not matched to a gene: 12. The CDR3: CASSELRGQGSRYEQYF. CDR3 DNA sequence: TGTGCCAGCAGTGAGTTACGCGGACAGGGGTCTCGCTACGAGCAGTACTTC.

The chain employs TRBV10-2 and TRBJ2-5; TRBD1 might be the D (5 bases). Germline V gives CDR1 WSHSY, CDR2 SAAADI. V lost 3 bases and J 10 bases, leaving 12 bases between the germline ends. The length of the CDR3 is 12 residues. The CDR3 bases are TGCGCCAGCAGTGACAGTTTAACAGGCCAGTACTTC. It encodes CASSDSLTGQYF.

The V and J genes are TRBV7-9 and TRBJ1-2; D perhaps matches TRBD1 (5 bases). The V gene's germline CDR1 is SEHNR and CDR2 FQNEAQ (reference sequence). This CDR3 is 14 amino acids long. V was pared by 5 bases and J by 2 bases, with 12 bases between. The CDR3 loop reads CASSPGTVNYGYTF. In nucleotides, the CDR3 is TGTGCCAGCAGCCCCGGGACCGTCAACTATGGCTACACCTTC.

The gene calls are TRBV25-1 and TRBJ2-2; D is ambiguous. CDR1 is MGHDK, CDR2 SYGVNS, per germline. Trimming left V 4 bases short and J 4 bases short, with 13 bases between. CDR3 length: 15 amino acids. The CDR3: CASSAGSGPTGELFF. The CDR3, as DNA: TGTGCCAGCAGTGCGGGTTCCGGCCCCACCGGGGAGCTGTTTTTT.

J is TRBJ2-1 and V is TRBV4-3, with D perhaps given as TRBD1 or TRBD2 (6 bases each). CDR3 length: 14 amino acids. V was shortened by 0 bases and J by 8 bases, with 11 bases between the two germline ends. Per the germline V gene, CDR1 is LGHNA and CDR2 is YSLEER. For the CDR3, the DNA is TGCGCCAGCAGCCAAGATTGGGGGGCCTATGAGCAGTTCTTC. Protein: CASSQDWGAYEQFF.

This clone has just a few counts. The chain couples TRBV27 to TRBJ2-1; D is ambiguous. With 0 bases removed from V and 3 bases from J, the gap between germline ends came to 3 bases. The CDR3 covers 13 residues. Per the germline V gene, CDR1 is MNHEY and CDR2 is SMNVEV (reference sequence). The DNA of the CDR3 is TGTGCCAGCAGTTTATCAGACTACAATGAGCAGTTCTTC. It codes for CASSLSDYNEQFF.

In this sample, this clone is medium-sized. This chain joins TRBV28 and TRBJ1-1, with unresolved D. V gave up 6 bases and J gave up 1 base, with 9 bases separating them. The CDR3 consists of 13 residues. Germline V gives CDR1 MDHEN, CDR2 SYDVKM. Here the CDR3 reads CASSRHTNTEAFF. The DNA for the CDR3 is TGTGCCAGCAGCCGACACACGAACACTGAAGCTTTCTTT.

This chain uses TRBV6-5 with TRBJ2-7; either TRBD1 or TRBD2 may fit D (5 bases each). Germline V gene lookup returns CDR1 MNHEY and CDR2 SVGAGI. The CDR3 loop spans 13 amino acids. The V end lost 8 bases, the J end lost 6 bases, and 17 bases lay between the germline ends. The CDR3 DNA reads TGTGCCAGCGGGTCTTTCGGGGCATCCGAGCAGTACTTC. It translates to CASGSFGASEQYF.

In nucleotides, the CDR3 is TGTGCCAGCAGTTCGTATGGCAGGGGGGACTTCTATGGCTACACCTTC. The encoded protein is CASSSYGRGDFYGYTF. The chain links TRBV6-5 to TRBJ1-2; 7 positions agree with TRBD1. This CDR3 is built from 16 residues. Germline assignment: CDR1 MNHEY and CDR2 SVGAGI. V was clipped by 4 bases and J by 4 bases; unmatched bases: 12.

By share of the sample, this clone is medium-sized. CDR3 amino acids: CASSLFWTGGTQTYEQYF. CDR3 DNA sequence: TGTGCCAGCAGCTTGTTTTGGACAGGGGGAACTCAGACCTACGAGCAGTACTTC. The chain carries TRBV5-8 and TRBJ2-7; 10 bases are a match to TRBD1. Germline V gene data show CDR1 as SGHTS and CDR2 as YDEGEE. This CDR3 has 18 amino acids. V was pared by 1 base and J by 2 bases, with 12 bases of the junction left unmatched.

In this sample, this clone turned up a few times. V gene TRBV5-1 combines with J gene TRBJ1-1; D gene unclear. V lost 0 bases, J lost 4 bases, and 13 bases lay in between. CDR1 is SGHRS, CDR2 YFSETQ, per germline. This CDR3 has 15 amino acids. The DNA of the CDR3 is TGCGCCAGCAGCTTGGATTCCGGGTTGGGCACTGAAGCTTTCTTT. This codes for CASSLDSGLGTEAFF.

As concerns this clone: Other nucleotide sequences from this sample produce the same CDR3. V and J are TRBV11-2 and TRBJ1-5; a weak D match, TRBD1 (5 bases). V lost 1 base, J lost 5 bases, and 6 bases lay in between. The CDR3 length is 13 residues. Germline CDR1 is SGHAT and CDR2 is FQNNGV. CDR3 sequence: CASSLGGYQPQHF. The CDR3 bases are TGTGCCAGCAGCTTAGGGGGGTATCAGCCCCAGCATTTT. The variable domain in full, with the rest retrieved from reference TRBV11-2 and TRBJ1-5, is EAGVAQSPRYKIIEKRQSVAFWCNPISGHATLYWYQQILGQGPKLLIQFQNNGVVDDSQLPKDRFSAERLKGVDSTLKIQPAKLEDSAVYLCASSLGGYQPQHFGDGTRLSIL.

This clone rates as medium-sized. This chain connects TRBV19 to TRBJ1-5, with D perhaps matching TRBD1 (6 bases). Trimming removed 4 bases at V and 0 bases at J, with 10 bases between. There are 15 residues in the CDR3. Germline lookup yields CDR1 LNHDA and CDR2 SQIVND (reference sequence). The CDR3 sequence is CASSRQDYSNQPQHF. In DNA, the CDR3 is TGTGCCAGTAGTAGACAGGACTATAGCAATCAGCCCCAGCATTTT.